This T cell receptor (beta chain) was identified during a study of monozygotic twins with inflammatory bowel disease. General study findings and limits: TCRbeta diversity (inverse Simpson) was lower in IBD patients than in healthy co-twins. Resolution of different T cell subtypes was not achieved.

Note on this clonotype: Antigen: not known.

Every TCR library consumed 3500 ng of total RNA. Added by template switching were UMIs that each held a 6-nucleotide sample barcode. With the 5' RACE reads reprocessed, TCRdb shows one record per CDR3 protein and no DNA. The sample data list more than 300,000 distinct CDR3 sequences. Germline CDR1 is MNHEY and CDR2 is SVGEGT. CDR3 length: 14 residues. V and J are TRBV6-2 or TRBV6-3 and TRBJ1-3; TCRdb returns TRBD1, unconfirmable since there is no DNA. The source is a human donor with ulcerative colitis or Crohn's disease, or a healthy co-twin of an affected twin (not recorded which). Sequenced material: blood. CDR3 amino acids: CASRTNRGGNTIYF.